The rows below give T cell receptor beta chains drawn from one sample of a study of T cell responses to AZD1222 COVID-19 vaccine. TCRdb's table, derived via immunoSEQ multiplex PCR, lists solely in-frame clones and lacks some. The sample contains 70,000 to 100,000 clones, 80% to 90% of which appear only once. Sequencing used peripheral blood, obtained 28 days after the second AZD1222 dose. These receptors all stem from an adult who received the AZD1222 COVID-19 vaccine. The CDR3 runs from the conserved cysteine through the conserved F or W. A D gene is named only where the DNA matches it firmly.

D,J,V,length,CDR3
TRBD1,TRBJ1-4,TRBV16,15,CASSLSVTGNGKLFF
TRBD2,TRBJ2-7,TRBV15,15,CATSPSGISSYEQYF
NA,TRBJ1-1,TRBV6-5,14,CASSRRGGGTEAFF
TRBD1,TRBJ2-2,TRBV4-2,18,CASSQLDRGRIRTGELFF
TRBD1,TRBJ2-6,TRBV28,16,CASQPQGASGANVLTF
NA,TRBJ1-5,TRBV27,15,CASSLEGMSNQPQHF
TRBD2,TRBJ2-7,TRBV9,15,CASSRTSASLGEQYF
TRBD2,TRBJ2-5,TRBV25-1,14,CASSDRRGGETQYF
NA,TRBJ2-7,TRBV7-2,12,CASSLTGYEQYF
NA,TRBJ2-7,TRBV6-5,14,CASALGGSSYEQYF
NA,TRBJ2-7,TRBV27,13,CASTGLSPYEQYF
TRBD2,TRBJ2-2,TRBV6-5,14,CASSTLAGTGELFF
NA,TRBJ2-4,TRBV7-2,16,CASSLDTRLAKNIQYF
TRBD2,TRBJ2-3,TRBV7-3,17,CASSPRASGRGTDTQYF
NA,TRBJ1-5,TRBV19,15,CASSIRSEVDQPQHF
NA,TRBJ1-2,TRBV6-2/TRBV6-3,13,CASSYRHNYGYTF
TRBD2,TRBJ2-1,TRBV7-3,15,CASSSGLAPYNEQFF
NA,TRBJ1-3,TRBV4-3,16,CASSQLTGNSGNTIYF
NA,TRBJ1-1,TRBV11-2,14,CASSFSLMVLEAFF
TRBD1,TRBJ1-2,TRBV27,16,CASSFQGGDLPYGYTF
NA,TRBJ1-4,TRBV25-1,17,CASSEYSGVAWNEKLFF
NA,TRBJ1-1,TRBV2,14,CASSETTLNTEAFF
NA,TRBJ1-5,TRBV28,16,CASRPPGGVGNQPQHF
TRBD1,TRBJ1-2,TRBV6-1,15,CASSDGDRVAYGYTF
TRBD1,TRBJ2-5,TRBV7-8,14,CASSPGTVKETQYF
TRBD2,TRBJ2-1,TRBV20-1,14,CSASGTSGNEEQFF
NA,TRBJ2-1,TRBV24-1,16,CATSDFTGADLNEQFF
NA,TRBJ1-3,TRBV7-9,15,CASSYSGEAGNTIYF
NA,TRBJ2-2,TRBV4-3,15,CASSHRQRNTGELFF
TRBD2,TRBJ2-7,TRBV6-4,15,CASSMRAGGPYEQYF
TRBD1,TRBJ2-7,TRBV30,11,CAWSGGGQGYF
NA,TRBJ1-5,TRBV28,17,CASSLLIPAGRAQPQHF
NA,TRBJ1-4,TRBV11-1,15,CASSQPGRENEKLFF
NA,TRBJ2-7,TRBV30,14,CAWRTQRSSYEQYF
TRBD1,TRBJ2-7,TRBV6-6,14,CASSYGTGHYEQYF
NA,TRBJ1-1,TRBV13,12,CASSLFGTEAFF
NA,TRBJ2-2,TRBV19,13,CASSIWGAGELFF
NA,TRBJ1-1,TRBV11-2,13,CASSLREVSEAFF
NA,TRBJ2-7,TRBV5-1,12,CASSTQGGEQYF
TRBD1,TRBJ1-1,TRBV6-5,13,CAGGRGRGTEAFF
NA,TRBJ1-4,TRBV5-1,14,CASSPDSRNEKLFF
NA,TRBJ1-2,TRBV7-2,14,CASSLDRVGYGYTF
TRBD1,TRBJ1-2,TRBV19,14,CASTGTGANYGYTF
TRBD1,TRBJ1-1,TRBV6-5,13,CASSRTGVPEAFF
NA,TRBJ1-2,TRBV30,14,CAWSVLSTNYGYTF
NA,TRBJ2-2,TRBV6-2/TRBV6-3,16,CASSQRYGANTGELFF
TRBD1,TRBJ1-5,TRBV6-6,17,CASSPGQGRYSNQPQHF
NA,TRBJ1-2,TRBV7-9,16,CASSLSGARPPIGYTF
TRBD1,TRBJ2-7,TRBV3-1/TRBV3-2,13,CASSPDRGLRQYF
NA,TRBJ1-2,TRBV28,11,CASGPAYGYTF
NA,TRBJ1-1,TRBV19,15,CASSEYRAANTEAFF
NA,TRBJ2-2,TRBV5-1,12,CASRMYTGELFF
NA,TRBJ1-2,TRBV29-1,12,CSVRDTNYGYTF
TRBD2,TRBJ2-5,TRBV30,16,CAWSSGTSGAGETQYF
NA,TRBJ2-2,TRBV4-3,14,CASSQERNTGELFF
NA,TRBJ1-4,TRBV2,14,CASTRGQGGEKLFF
TRBD2,TRBJ2-7,TRBV28,16,CASSLVGLAGTYEQYF
TRBD1,TRBJ1-2,TRBV2,13,CASRTGTDYGYTF